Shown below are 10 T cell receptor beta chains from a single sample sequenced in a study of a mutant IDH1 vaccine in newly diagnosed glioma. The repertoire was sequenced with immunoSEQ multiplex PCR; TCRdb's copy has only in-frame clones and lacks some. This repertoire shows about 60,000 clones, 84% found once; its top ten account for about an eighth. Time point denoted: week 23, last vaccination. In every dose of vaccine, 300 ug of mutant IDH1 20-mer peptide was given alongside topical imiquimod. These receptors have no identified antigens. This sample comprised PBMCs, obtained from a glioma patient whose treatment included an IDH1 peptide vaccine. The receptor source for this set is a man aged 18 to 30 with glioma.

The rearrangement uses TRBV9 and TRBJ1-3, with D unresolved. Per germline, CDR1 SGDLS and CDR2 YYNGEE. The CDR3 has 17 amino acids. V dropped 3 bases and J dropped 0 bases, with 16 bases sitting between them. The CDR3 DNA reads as TGTGCCAGCAGCGCTTCAGATGGGGTTTTCTCTGGAAACACCATATATTTT. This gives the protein CASSASDGVFSGNTIYF.

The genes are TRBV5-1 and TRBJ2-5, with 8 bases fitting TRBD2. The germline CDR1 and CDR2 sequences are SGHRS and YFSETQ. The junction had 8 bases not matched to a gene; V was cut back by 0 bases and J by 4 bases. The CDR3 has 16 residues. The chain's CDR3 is CASSLAGTSSLETQYF. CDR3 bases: TGCGCCAGCAGCTTGGCTGGGACTAGTAGTCTAGAGACCCAGTACTTC.

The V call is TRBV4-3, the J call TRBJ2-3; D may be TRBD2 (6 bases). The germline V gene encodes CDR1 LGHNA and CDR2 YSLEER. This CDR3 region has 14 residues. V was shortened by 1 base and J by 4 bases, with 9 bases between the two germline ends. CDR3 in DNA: TGCGCCAGCAGCCAAGGGAGGGAGGCAGATACGCAGTATTTT. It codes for CASSQGREADTQYF.

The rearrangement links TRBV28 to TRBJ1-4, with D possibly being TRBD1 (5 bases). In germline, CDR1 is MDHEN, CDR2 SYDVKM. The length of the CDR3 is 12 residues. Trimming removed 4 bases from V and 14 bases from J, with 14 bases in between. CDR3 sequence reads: CASSYKGPLLFF. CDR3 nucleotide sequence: TGTGCCAGCAGTTACAAGGGACCACTCCTGTTTTTT.

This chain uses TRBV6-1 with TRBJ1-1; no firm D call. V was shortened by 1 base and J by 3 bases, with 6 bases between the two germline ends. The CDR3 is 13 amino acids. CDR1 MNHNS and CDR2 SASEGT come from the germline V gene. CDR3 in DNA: TGTGCCAGCAGTGAAGTAATAGACACTGAAGCTTTCTTT. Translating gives CASSEVIDTEAFF.

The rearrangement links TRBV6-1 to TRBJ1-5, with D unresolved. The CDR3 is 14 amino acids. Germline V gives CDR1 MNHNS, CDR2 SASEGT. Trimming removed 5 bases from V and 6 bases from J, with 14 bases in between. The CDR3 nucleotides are TGTGCCAGCAGTTTCTCTTGGGCGCGTCAGCCCCAGCATTTT. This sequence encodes CASSFSWARQPQHF.

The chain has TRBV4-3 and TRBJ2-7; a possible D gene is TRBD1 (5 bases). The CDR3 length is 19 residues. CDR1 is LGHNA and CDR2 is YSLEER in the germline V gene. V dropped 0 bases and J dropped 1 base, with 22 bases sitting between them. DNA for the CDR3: TGCGCCAGCAGCCAAGAAGGGCCCGAGGACACTGAAATTTCCTACGAGCAGTACTTC. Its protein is CASSQEGPEDTEISYEQYF.

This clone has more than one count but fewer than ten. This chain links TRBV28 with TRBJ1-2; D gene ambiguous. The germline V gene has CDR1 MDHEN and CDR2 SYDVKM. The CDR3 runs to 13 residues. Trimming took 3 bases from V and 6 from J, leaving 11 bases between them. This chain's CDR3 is CASSFLERNGYTF. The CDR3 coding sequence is TGTGCCAGCAGTTTCCTCGAAAGGAATGGCTACACCTTC.

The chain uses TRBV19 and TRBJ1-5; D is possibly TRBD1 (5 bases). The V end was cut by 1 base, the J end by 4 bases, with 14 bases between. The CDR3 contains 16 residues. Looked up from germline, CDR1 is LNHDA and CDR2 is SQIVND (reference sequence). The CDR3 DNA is TGTGCCAGTAGTATAGGGGGCTTTTTCTCTAATCAGCCCCAGCATTTT. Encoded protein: CASSIGGFFSNQPQHF.

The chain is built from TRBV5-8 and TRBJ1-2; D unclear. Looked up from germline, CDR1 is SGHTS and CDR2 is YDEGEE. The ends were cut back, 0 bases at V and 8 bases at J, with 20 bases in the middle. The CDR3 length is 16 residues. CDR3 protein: CASSLVIRTYERGYTF. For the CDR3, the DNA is TGTGCCAGCAGCTTGGTGATCAGGACTTACGAGAGGGGCTACACCTTC.